The TCR beta chain described here comes from a study of spatial heterogeneity in lung cancer. The V end was cut by 0 bases, the J end by 4 bases, with 6 bases between. The CDR3 consists of 13 residues. The sample holds many counts of this clonotype. MiXCR, run by TCRdb on the 5' RACE reads, gives a single entry per CDR3 protein. Among about 87,000 distinct CDR3 sequences listed, approximately 19% were seen once. Regarding time point: blood at routine non-recurrence follow-up after resection. This chain links TRBV12-3 or TRBV12-4 with TRBJ1-1; no clear D. The origin of this receptor is a male donor with early-stage non-small cell lung cancer. Source: PBMCs, taken at follow-up. CDR3 DNA: TGTGCCAGCAGTTTAGCGATGGGCACTGAAGCTTTCTTT. This gives the protein CASSLAMGTEAFF.